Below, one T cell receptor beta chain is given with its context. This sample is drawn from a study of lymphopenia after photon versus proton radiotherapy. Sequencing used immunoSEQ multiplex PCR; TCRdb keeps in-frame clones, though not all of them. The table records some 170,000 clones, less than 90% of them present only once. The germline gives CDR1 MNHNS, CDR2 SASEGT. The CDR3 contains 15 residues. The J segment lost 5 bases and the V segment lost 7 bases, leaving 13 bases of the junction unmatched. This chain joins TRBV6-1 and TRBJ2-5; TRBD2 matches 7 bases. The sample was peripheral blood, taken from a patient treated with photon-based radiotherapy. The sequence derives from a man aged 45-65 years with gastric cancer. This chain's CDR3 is CASTDGGSSRETQYF. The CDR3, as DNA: TGTGCCAGCACCGACGGGGGGTCCAGTCGGGAGACCCAGTACTTC.